A single sample is the source of the 7 T cell receptor beta chains below, sequenced in a study of T cell changes during pregnancy in multiple sclerosis. Some clones are missing from TCRdb's copy, which holds only in-frame ones; the method was immunoSEQ multiplex PCR. The table shows about 50,000 clones, with approximately 91% occurring only once. Sample: CD8+ T cells from peripheral blood mononuclear cells, taken after pregnancy. These TCRs come from a female donor with multiple sclerosis, enrolled in a pregnancy study.

The CDR3 DNA sequence: TGTGCCAGCAGTCAGACTAGCGGGGGATACAATGAGCAGTTCTTC. Protein: CASSQTSGGYNEQFF. The chain is built from TRBV2 and TRBJ2-1, with 12 bases identical to TRBD2. Trimming at V came to 5 bases and at J to 4 bases, leaving 3 bases not matched to a gene. Germline V gene data show CDR1 as SNHLY and CDR2 as FYNNEI. This CDR3 spans 15 amino acids.

The chain couples TRBV5-5 to TRBJ1-1; TRBD1 agrees at 8 bases. This CDR3 has 12 amino acids. V trimming: 5 bases; J trimming: 11 bases; junction bases outside the gene matches: 8. Per germline, CDR1 SGHKS and CDR2 YYEKEE (reference sequence). As DNA, the CDR3 is TGTGCCAGCAGACCCGACAGGGGTGTGGCTTTCTTT. Translated: CASRPDRGVAFF.

This chain joins TRBV7-2 and TRBJ2-7; 11 bases align to TRBD2. This CDR3 has 15 residues. The junction had 12 bases not matched to a gene; V was cut back by 1 base and J by 13 bases. Germline CDR1 and CDR2: SGHTA and FQGNSA. The CDR3 loop is CASSLEGGGSGGVYF. DNA for the CDR3: TGTGCCAGCAGCTTAGAGGGAGGGGGTAGCGGGGGGGTCTACTTC.

The J gene is TRBJ2-1, the V gene TRBV9, with 8 positions matching TRBD2. The CDR3 contains 16 residues. V lost 0 bases, J lost 5 bases, and 7 bases stayed unmatched. Germline CDR1 reads SGDLS; CDR2 reads YYNGEE. This CDR3 is CASSVARGGGNNEQFF. The CDR3 coding sequence is TGTGCCAGCAGCGTAGCTAGAGGCGGGGGGAACAATGAGCAGTTCTTC.

V and J are TRBV6-1 and TRBJ1-4; 9 bases line up with TRBD1. CDR1 is MNHNS and CDR2 is SASEGT in the germline V gene. V lost 6 bases and J lost 8; bases outside the gene matches: 4. This CDR3 is built from 13 residues. CDR3 residues: CASRDGTGEKLFF. DNA of the CDR3: TGTGCCAGCAGGGACGGGACAGGGGAAAAACTGTTTTTT.

V and J are TRBV27 and TRBJ2-5; 10 nucleotides line up with TRBD1. V shed 6 bases and J 3 bases; nucleotides not matched to a gene: 7. In germline, CDR1 is MNHEY, CDR2 SMNVEV (reference sequence). The CDR3 extends over 15 amino acids. CDR3 DNA sequence: TGTGCCAGCAGACCGACCGGGACAGGGGAAGAGACCCAGTACTTC. It codes for CASRPTGTGEETQYF.

J is TRBJ2-3 and V is TRBV10-3; 16 positions agree with TRBD2. Germline V gene sequence: CDR1 ENHRY, CDR2 SYGVKD. The CDR3 has 18 residues. Unmatched junction bases numbered 2, after V lost 0 bases and J lost 2 bases. The CDR3 loop is CAISESGTSGGVTDTQYF. The CDR3 coding sequence is TGTGCCATCAGTGAGTCGGGGACTAGCGGGGGGGTCACAGATACGCAGTATTTT.